The present T cell receptor (beta chain) was sequenced within a study of technical replicates of blood from four donors. Assay used: immunoSEQ multiplex PCR; TCRdb lists only in-frame clones, some missing. The sample includes 11,000 or so clones, almost 95% of them seen just once. The junction had 5 bases not matched to a gene; V was cut back by 5 bases and J by 2 bases. The CDR3 runs to 15 residues. Germline assignment: CDR1 MNHNS and CDR2 SASEGT. The receptor comes from a human donor in good health. Sequenced sample: PBMCs. The chain has TRBV6-1 and TRBJ2-7; 11 nucleotides line up with TRBD2. CDR3 DNA sequence: TGTGCCAGCAGTAAGACTAGCGGGGACCCCTACGAGCAGTACTTC. It specifies CASSKTSGDPYEQYF.